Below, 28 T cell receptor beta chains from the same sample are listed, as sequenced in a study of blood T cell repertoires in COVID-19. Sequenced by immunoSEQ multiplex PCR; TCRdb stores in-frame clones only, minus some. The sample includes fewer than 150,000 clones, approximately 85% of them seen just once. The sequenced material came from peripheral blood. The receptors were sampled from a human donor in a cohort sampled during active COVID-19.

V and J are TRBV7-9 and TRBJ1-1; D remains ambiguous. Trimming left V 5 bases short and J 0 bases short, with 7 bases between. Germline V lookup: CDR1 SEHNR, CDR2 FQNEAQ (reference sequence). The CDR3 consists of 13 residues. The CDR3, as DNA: TGTGCCAGCAGCGTACAAATGAACACTGAAGCTTTCTTT. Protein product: CASSVQMNTEAFF. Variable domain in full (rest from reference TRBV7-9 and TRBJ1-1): DTGVSQNPRHKITKRGQNVTFRCDPISEHNRLYWYRQTLGQGPEFLTYFQNEAQLEKSRLLSDRFSAERPKGSFSTLEIQRTEQGDSAMYLCASSVQMNTEAFFGQGTRLTVV.

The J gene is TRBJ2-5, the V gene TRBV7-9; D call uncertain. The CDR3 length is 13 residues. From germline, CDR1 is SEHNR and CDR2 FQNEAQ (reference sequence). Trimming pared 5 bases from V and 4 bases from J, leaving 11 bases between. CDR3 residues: CASSPRGPETQYF. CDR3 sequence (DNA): TGTGCCAGCAGCCCCCGAGGTCCAGAGACCCAGTACTTC.

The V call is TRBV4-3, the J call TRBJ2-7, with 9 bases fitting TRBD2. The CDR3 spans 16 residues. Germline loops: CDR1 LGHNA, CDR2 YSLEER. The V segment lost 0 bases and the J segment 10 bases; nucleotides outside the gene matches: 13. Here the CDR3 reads CASSQDRRVAGGRQYF. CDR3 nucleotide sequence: TGCGCCAGCAGCCAAGATCGAAGGGTGGCGGGGGGGCGTCAGTACTTC.

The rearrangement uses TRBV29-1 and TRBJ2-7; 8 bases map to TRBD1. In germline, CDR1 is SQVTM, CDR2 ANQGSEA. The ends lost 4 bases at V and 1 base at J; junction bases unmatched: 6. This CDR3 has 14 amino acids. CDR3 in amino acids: CSVARDRKSYEQYV. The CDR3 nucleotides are TGCAGCGTTGCCCGGGACAGGAAATCCTACGAGCAGTACGTC.

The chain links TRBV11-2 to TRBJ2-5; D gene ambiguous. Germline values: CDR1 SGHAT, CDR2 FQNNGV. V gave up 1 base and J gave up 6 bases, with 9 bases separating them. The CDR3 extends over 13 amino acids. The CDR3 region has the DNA TGTGCCAGCAGCTTAGGGCTAGAGCAGACCCAGTACTTC. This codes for CASSLGLEQTQYF.

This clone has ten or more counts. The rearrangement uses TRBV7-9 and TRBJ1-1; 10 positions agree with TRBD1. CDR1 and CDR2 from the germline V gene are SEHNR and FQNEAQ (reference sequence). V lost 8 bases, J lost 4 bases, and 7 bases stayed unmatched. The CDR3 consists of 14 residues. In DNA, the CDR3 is TGTGCCAGCGTCACGACAGGGGGCGGCACTGAAGCTTTCTTT. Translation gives CASVTTGGGTEAFF.

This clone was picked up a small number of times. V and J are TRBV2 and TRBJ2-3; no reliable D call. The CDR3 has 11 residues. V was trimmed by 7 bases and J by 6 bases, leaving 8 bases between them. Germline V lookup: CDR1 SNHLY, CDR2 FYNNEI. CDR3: CASTPQDTQYF. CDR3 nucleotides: TGTGCCAGCACCCCCCAGGATACGCAGTATTTT.

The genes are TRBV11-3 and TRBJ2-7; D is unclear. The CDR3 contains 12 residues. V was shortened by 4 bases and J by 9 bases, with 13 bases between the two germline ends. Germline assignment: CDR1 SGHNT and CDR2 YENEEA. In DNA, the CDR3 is TGTGCCAGCAGCTCCGGTAGCTCCGGGCAGTACGTC. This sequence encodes CASSSGSSGQYV.

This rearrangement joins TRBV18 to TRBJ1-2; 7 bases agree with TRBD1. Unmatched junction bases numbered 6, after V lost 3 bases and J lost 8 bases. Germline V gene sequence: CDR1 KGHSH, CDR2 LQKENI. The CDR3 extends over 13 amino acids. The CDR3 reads CASSPLDRDGYTF. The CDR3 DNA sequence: TGTGCCAGCTCACCGCTAGACAGGGACGGCTACACCTTC.

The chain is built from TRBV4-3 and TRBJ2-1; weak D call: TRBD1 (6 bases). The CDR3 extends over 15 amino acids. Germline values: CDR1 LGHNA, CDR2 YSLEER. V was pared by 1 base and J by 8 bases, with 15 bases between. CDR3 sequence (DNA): TGCGCCAGCAGCCAAGTTCTAGGGGGTAGCGATGAGCAGTTCTTC. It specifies CASSQVLGGSDEQFF.

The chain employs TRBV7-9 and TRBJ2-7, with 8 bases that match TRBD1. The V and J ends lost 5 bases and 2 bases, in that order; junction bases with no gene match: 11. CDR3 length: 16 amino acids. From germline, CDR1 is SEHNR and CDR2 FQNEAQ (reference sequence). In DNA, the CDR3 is TGTGCCAGCAGCCCTCCGGACAGGGTGATGGCCTACGAGCAGTACGTC. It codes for CASSPPDRVMAYEQYV.

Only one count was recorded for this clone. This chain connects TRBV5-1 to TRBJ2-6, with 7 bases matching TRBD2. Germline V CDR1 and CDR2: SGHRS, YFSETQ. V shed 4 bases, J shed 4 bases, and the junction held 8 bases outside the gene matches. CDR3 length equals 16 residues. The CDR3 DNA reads TGCGCCAGCAGCCCCTTGGGGGGGACCGGGGCCAACGTCCTGACTTTC. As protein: CASSPLGGTGANVLTF.

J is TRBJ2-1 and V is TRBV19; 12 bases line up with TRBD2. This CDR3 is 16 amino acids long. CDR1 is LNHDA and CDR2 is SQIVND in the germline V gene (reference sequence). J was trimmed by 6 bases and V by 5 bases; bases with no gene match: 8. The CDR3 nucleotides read TGTGCCAGTAGTCCTGGGGCTAGCGGGGGGGGCAATGAGCAGTTCTTC. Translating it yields CASSPGASGGGNEQFF.

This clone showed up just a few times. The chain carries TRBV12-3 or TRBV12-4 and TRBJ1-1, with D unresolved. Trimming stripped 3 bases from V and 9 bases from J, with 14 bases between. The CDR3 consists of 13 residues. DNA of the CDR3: TGTGCCAGCAGTTTTGCTGCGGCCGCCCAAGCTTTCTTT. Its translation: CASSFAAAAQAFF.

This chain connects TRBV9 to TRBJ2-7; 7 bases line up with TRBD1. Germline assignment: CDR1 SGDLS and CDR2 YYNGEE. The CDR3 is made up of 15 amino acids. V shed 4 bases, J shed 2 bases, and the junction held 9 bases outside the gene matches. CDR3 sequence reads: CASSLRQGIAYEQYF. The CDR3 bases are TGTGCCAGCAGCTTACGACAGGGAATAGCCTACGAGCAGTACTTC.

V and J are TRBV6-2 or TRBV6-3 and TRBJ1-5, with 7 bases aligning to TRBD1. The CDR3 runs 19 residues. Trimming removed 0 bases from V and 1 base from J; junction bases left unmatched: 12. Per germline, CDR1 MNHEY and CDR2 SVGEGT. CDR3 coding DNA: TGTGCCAGCAGTTACTCCCCCATGAAGGGGGCGCTAAGCAATCAGCCCCAGCATTTT. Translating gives CASSYSPMKGALSNQPQHF.

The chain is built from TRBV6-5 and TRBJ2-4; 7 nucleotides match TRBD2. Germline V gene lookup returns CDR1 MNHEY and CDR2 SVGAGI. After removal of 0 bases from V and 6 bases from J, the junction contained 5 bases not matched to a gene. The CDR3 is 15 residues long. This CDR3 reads CASSYSREPGNIQYF. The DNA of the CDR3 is TGTGCCAGCAGTTACTCGCGGGAGCCGGGAAACATTCAGTACTTC.

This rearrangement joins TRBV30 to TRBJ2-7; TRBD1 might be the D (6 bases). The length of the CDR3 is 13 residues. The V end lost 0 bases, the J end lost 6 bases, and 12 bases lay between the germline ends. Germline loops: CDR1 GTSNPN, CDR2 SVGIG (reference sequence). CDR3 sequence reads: CAWSVTGLVEQYF. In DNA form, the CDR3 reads TGTGCCTGGAGTGTCACAGGGTTAGTCGAGCAGTACTTC.

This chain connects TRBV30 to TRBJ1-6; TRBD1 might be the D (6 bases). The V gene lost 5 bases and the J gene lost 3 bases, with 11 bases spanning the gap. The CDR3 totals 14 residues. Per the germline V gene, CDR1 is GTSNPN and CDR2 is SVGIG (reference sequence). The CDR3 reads CAWGRTDYNSPLHF. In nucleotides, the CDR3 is TGTGCCTGGGGTAGGACAGACTATAATTCACCCCTCCACTTT.

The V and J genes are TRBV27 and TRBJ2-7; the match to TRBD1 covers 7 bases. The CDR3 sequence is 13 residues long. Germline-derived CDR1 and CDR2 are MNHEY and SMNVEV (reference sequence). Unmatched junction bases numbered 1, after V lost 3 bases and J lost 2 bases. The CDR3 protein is CASSFGTAYEQYF. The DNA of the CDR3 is TGTGCCAGCAGTTTTGGGACAGCCTACGAGCAGTACTTC.

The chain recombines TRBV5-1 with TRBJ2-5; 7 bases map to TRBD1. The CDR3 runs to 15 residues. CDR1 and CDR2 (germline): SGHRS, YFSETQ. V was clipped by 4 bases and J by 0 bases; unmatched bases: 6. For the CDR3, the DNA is TGCGCCAGCAGCATACCAACAGGGGACCAAGAGACCCAGTACTTC. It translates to CASSIPTGDQETQYF. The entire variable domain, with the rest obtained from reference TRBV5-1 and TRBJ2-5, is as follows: KAGVTQTPRYLIKTRGQQVTLSCSPISGHRSVSWYQQTPGQGLQFLFEYFSETQRNKGNFPGRFSGRQFSNSRSEMNVSTLELGDSALYLCASSIPTGDQETQYFGPGTRLLVL.

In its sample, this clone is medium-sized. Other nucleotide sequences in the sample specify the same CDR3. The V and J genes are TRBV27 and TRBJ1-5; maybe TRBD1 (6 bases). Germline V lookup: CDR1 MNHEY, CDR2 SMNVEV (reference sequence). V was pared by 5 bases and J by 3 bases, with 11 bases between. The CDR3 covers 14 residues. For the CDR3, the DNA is TGTGCCAGCAGTCCGGACAGTTCCAATCAGCCCCAGCATTTT. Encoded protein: CASSPDSSNQPQHF.

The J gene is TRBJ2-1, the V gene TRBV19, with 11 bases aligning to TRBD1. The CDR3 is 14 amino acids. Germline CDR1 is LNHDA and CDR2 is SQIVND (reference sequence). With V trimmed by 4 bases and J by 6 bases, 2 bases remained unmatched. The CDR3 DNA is TGTGCCAGTAGTACCGGGACAGGGGGCAATGAGCAGTTCTTC. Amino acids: CASSTGTGGNEQFF.

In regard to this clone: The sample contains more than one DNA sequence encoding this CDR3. DNA for the CDR3: TGCGCCAGCAGCTTAGCGGGGGCATCCACAGATACGCAGTATTTT. Encoded protein: CASSLAGASTDTQYF. V usage is TRBV5-1 and J usage is TRBJ2-3, with 8 bases that match TRBD2. J gave up 2 bases and V 2 bases, and 4 bases lay outside the gene matches. Germline V gene data show CDR1 as SGHRS and CDR2 as YFSETQ. The CDR3 has 15 residues.

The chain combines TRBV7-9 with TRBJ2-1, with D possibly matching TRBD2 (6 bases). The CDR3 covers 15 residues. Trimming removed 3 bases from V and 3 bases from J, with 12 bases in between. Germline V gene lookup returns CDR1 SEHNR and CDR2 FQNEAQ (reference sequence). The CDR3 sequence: CASSFVLGGYNEQFF. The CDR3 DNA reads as TGTGCCAGCAGCTTCGTCCTCGGGGGCTACAATGAGCAGTTCTTC.

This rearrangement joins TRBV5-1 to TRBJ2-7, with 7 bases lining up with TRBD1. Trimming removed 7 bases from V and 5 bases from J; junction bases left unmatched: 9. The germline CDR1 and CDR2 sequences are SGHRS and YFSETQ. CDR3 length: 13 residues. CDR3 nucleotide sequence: TGCGCCAGCTTTGAGGGGGCCCCCAACGAGCAGTACTTC. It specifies CASFEGAPNEQYF.

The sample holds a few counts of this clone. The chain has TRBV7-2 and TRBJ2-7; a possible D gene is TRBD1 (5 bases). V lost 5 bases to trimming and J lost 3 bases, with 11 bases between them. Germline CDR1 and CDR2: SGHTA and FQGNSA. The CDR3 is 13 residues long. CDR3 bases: TGTGCCAGCAGCGTGGGGCCCAACTACGAGCAGTACTTC. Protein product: CASSVGPNYEQYF. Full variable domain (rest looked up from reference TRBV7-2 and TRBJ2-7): GAGVSQSPSNKVTEKGKDVELRCDPISGHTALYWYRQSLGQGLEFLIYFQGNSAPDKSGLPSDRFSAERTGGSVSTLTIQRTQQEDSAVYLCASSVGPNYEQYFGPGTRLTVT.

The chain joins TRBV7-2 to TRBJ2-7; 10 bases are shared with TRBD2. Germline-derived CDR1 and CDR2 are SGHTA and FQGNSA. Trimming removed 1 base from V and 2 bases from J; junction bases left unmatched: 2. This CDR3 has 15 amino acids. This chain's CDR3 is CASSLDTSGAYEQYF. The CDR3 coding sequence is TGTGCCAGCAGCTTAGATACTAGCGGGGCCTACGAGCAGTACTTC. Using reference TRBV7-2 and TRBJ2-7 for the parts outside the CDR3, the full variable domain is GAGVSQSPSNKVTEKGKDVELRCDPISGHTALYWYRQSLGQGLEFLIYFQGNSAPDKSGLPSDRFSAERTGGSVSTLTIQRTQQEDSAVYLCASSLDTSGAYEQYFGPGTRLTVT.